This T cell receptor beta chain came from a study of regulatory T cells in long-lasting Graves disease. General study findings and limits: Persistent Graves' patients showed less TCR diversity than newly diagnosed patients showed.

This clonotype was picked up many times. As yet, its antigen is unknown. V was pared by 1 base and J by 6 bases, with 9 bases between. From germline, CDR1 is SEHNR and CDR2 FQNEAQ (reference sequence). The CDR3 totals 13 residues. The TCR beta library used iRepertoire HTBI primers with Arm-PCR amplification of CDR3. TCRdb itself ran the multiplex PCR reads through MiXCR, one entry per CDR3 protein. In the table there are 300,000 to 400,000 distinct CDR3 sequences, roughly a sixth of which are singletons. This sample's time point: newly diagnosed GD, antithyroid drugs for less than 3 months. Extracted PBMC RNA gave rise to the TCR library. The patients were enrolled through endocrinology in Xi'an, China. The same sample was also studied in work on T cells in Graves' hyperthyroidism and ophthalmopathy. That study adds: The primer set for the first-round RT-PCR of the TCR CDR3 was HTBI. Most clonotypes expanded in thyroid above 0.001 were likewise present in blood.

This chain links TRBV7-9 with TRBJ1-1, with no clear D. The sequencing here drew on peripheral blood mononuclear cells (PBMCs), taken at new diagnosis, from a patient treated with antithyroid drugs. The source is a man between 40 and 49 years old with Graves disease. The CDR3 bases are TGTGCCAGCAGCTTAGTGGCGGTCTCTGAAGCTTTCTTT. It codes for CASSLVAVSEAFF.